These 17 T cell receptor beta chains were sequenced from one sample in a study of OX40 agonist ivuxolimab in advanced cancers. Data came from immunoSEQ multiplex PCR; TCRdb stores just in-frame clones and leaves some out. The table lists roughly 40,000 clones, 80% to 90% of them singletons. Specimen: CD4+ or CD8+ T cells sorted from blood, collected in a trial of the OX40 agonist ivuxolimab. All receptors derive from an adult with an advanced solid tumor such as melanoma, head and neck, liver or kidney cancer.

The chain uses TRBV6-1 and TRBJ2-1, with 8 bases identical to TRBD2. Germline trimming cut 1 base from V and 2 bases from J; bases unmatched to any gene: 1. Germline V CDR1 and CDR2: MNHNS, SASEGT. There are 15 residues in the CDR3. The CDR3 DNA sequence: TGTGCCAGCAGTGAAGGTAGCGGGACCTACAATGAGCAGTTCTTC. Encoded protein: CASSEGSGTYNEQFF.

The V and J genes are TRBV7-6 and TRBJ1-1, with 9 bases identical to TRBD1. V lost 1 base to trimming and J lost 6 bases; unmatched junction nucleotides: 15. The CDR3 sequence is 18 residues long. Germline CDR1 is SGHVS and CDR2 is FNYEAQ. The CDR3 DNA is TGTGCCAGCAGCTTAGGTACCCCACAGGGGGCTTCGTTCCCTGAAGCTTTCTTT. Amino acids: CASSLGTPQGASFPEAFF.

The rearrangement links TRBV10-1 to TRBJ2-2, with 9 bases that match TRBD1. This CDR3 is 16 amino acids long. Germline V CDR1 and CDR2: WNHNN, SYGVQD (reference sequence). V lost 0 bases and J lost 7; bases outside the gene matches: 6. CDR3 bases: TGCGCCAGCAGTGAGTCGGGGACAGGGCAGGGCGGGGAGCTGTTTTTT. Protein product: CASSESGTGQGGELFF.

This clone was seen a handful of times. V is TRBV4-3 and J is TRBJ1-1; 8 bases align to TRBD1. J was trimmed by 2 bases and V by 0 bases; bases with no gene match: 8. Per the germline V gene, CDR1 is LGHNA and CDR2 is YSLEER. The CDR3 contains 17 residues. The CDR3 sequence is CASSQDRGTGLNTEAFF. The CDR3 coding sequence is TGCGCCAGCAGCCAAGATCGAGGGACAGGTTTAAACACTGAAGCTTTCTTT.

The rearrangement joins TRBV15 to TRBJ2-4; TRBD2 might be the D (6 bases). Germline CDR1 reads LNHNV; CDR2 reads YYDKDF (reference sequence). V was clipped by 3 bases and J by 6 bases, with 15 bases between them. CDR3 length: 15 amino acids. The CDR3 sequence is CATSSSKEGINIQYF. Written as DNA, the CDR3 is TGTGCCACCAGCAGTTCCAAGGAGGGTATAAACATTCAGTACTTC. The whole variable domain, filled in from reference TRBV15 and TRBJ2-4, reads DAMVIQNPRYQVTQFGKPVTLSCSQTLNHNVMYWYQQKSSQAPKLLFHYYDKDFNNEADTPDNFQSRRPNTSFCFLDIRSPGLGDTAMYLCATSSSKEGINIQYFGAGTRLSVL.

The chain carries TRBV2 and TRBJ2-3; maybe TRBD2 (5 bases). The germline V gene encodes CDR1 SNHLY and CDR2 FYNNEI. Deletions cut 10 bases from V and 2 bases from J, with 13 bases between. The CDR3 has 13 amino acids. CDR3 bases: TGTGCCACCGAGGCGGGTCCCACAGATACGCAGTATTTT. Its translation is CATEAGPTDTQYF.

The gene calls are TRBV20-1 and TRBJ1-2; D uncertain. The V end lost 2 bases, the J end lost 5 bases, and 6 bases lay between the germline ends. Germline V gives CDR1 DFQATT, CDR2 SNEGSKA (reference sequence). The CDR3 is 11 amino acids. The CDR3 DNA reads as TGCAGTGCTAGACTTGGGTATGGCTACACCTTC. Its translation: CSARLGYGYTF.

Relative to its sample, this clone is medium-sized. This chain connects TRBV5-5 to TRBJ1-2, with 8 bases aligning to TRBD1. V gave up 1 base and J gave up 8 bases; unmatched junction bases: 7. The CDR3 has 14 residues. Germline V gene data show CDR1 as SGHKS and CDR2 as YYEKEE (reference sequence). The CDR3 DNA reads as TGTGCCAGCAGCTTGTTGTGGACAGGGAACGGCTACACCTTC. Amino acids: CASSLLWTGNGYTF. Full variable domain (missing parts from reference TRBV5-5 and TRBJ1-2): DAGVTQSPTHLIKTRGQQVTLRCSPISGHKSVSWYQQVLGQGPQFIFQYYEKEERGRGNFPDRFSARQFPNYSSELNVNALLLGDSALYLCASSLLWTGNGYTFGSGTRLTVV.

V usage is TRBV27 and J usage is TRBJ2-7, with a tentative D call TRBD2 (6 bases). V dropped 0 bases and J dropped 13 bases, with 16 bases sitting between them. This CDR3 comprises 13 residues. The germline V gene encodes CDR1 MNHEY and CDR2 SMNVEV (reference sequence). CDR3 residues: CASSLSGGNHYYF. In DNA form, the CDR3 reads TGTGCCAGCAGTTTATCGGGAGGCAATCATTATTACTTC.

This clone was counted a few times. The chain recombines TRBV7-9 with TRBJ1-2; maybe TRBD1 (6 bases). From germline, CDR1 is SEHNR and CDR2 FQNEAQ (reference sequence). Trimming left V 5 bases short and J 5 bases short, with 18 bases between. CDR3 length: 15 residues. Here the CDR3 reads CASSPRQGTTYGYTF. CDR3 DNA sequence: TGTGCCAGCAGCCCCCGTCAGGGGACTACATATGGCTACACCTTC.

This chain joins TRBV27 and TRBJ1-3, with D maybe TRBD1 (6 bases). CDR1 and CDR2 (germline): MNHEY, SMNVEV (reference sequence). The CDR3 loop spans 15 amino acids. V dropped 0 bases and J dropped 5 bases, with 11 bases sitting between them. CDR3 residues: CASSLSGGGRNTIYF. The CDR3 nucleotides read TGTGCCAGCAGTTTATCAGGGGGGGGGCGAAACACCATATATTTT.

The V call is TRBV4-3, the J call TRBJ2-1, with D possibly being TRBD2 (5 bases). The CDR3 spans 15 residues. Per the germline V gene, CDR1 is LGHNA and CDR2 is YSLEER. Between the trimmed V and J ends, which lost 0 bases and 4 bases, there was a span of 10 bases. The CDR3 spells CASSQERVTYNEQFF. The CDR3 nucleotides read TGCGCCAGCAGCCAAGAGAGGGTCACTTACAATGAGCAGTTCTTC.

The chain employs TRBV10-2 and TRBJ1-5, with 10 bases lining up with TRBD1. CDR1 is WSHSY and CDR2 is SAAADI in the germline V gene. Unmatched junction bases numbered 6, after V lost 6 bases and J lost 4 bases. This CDR3 region has 15 residues. Here the CDR3 reads CASRLGTGVNQPQHF. As DNA, the CDR3 is TGCGCCAGCAGGCTCGGGACAGGGGTTAATCAGCCCCAGCATTTT.

The V and J genes are TRBV7-9 and TRBJ2-2, with D possibly matching TRBD2 (5 bases). CDR3 size: 14 residues. The ends were cut back, 6 bases at V and 5 bases at J, with 13 bases in the middle. Germline CDR1 is SEHNR and CDR2 is FQNEAQ (reference sequence). CDR3 sequence reads: CASRSSPGTGELFF. The CDR3 region has the DNA TGTGCCAGCAGATCCTCACCGGGGACCGGGGAGCTGTTTTTT.

The J gene is TRBJ1-1, the V gene TRBV5-1; D is possibly TRBD1 (6 bases). Looked up from germline, CDR1 is SGHRS and CDR2 is YFSETQ. Deletions cut 5 bases from V and 5 bases from J, with 7 bases between. The CDR3 is made up of 11 amino acids. In nucleotides, the CDR3 is TGCGCCAGCAGACAGGGTACTGAAGCTTTCTTT. Translated, it gives CASRQGTEAFF. The full variable domain, rest sourced from reference TRBV5-1 and TRBJ1-1, is KAGVTQTPRYLIKTRGQQVTLSCSPISGHRSVSWYQQTPGQGLQFLFEYFSETQRNKGNFPGRFSGRQFSNSRSEMNVSTLELGDSALYLCASRQGTEAFFGQGTRLTVV.

This chain connects TRBV7-8 to TRBJ2-1, with TRBD2 matching 8 bases. This CDR3 spans 14 amino acids. Unmatched junction bases numbered 5, after V lost 3 bases and J lost 7 bases. Germline V gives CDR1 SGHVS, CDR2 FQNEAQ. DNA for the CDR3: TGTGCCAGCAGCTTGGAGCGGGAGATTAATGAGCAGTTCTTC. Protein sequence: CASSLEREINEQFF.

This chain uses TRBV7-9 with TRBJ1-6; tentatively, D is TRBD1 (5 bases). The CDR3 is 14 amino acids. V gave up 5 bases and J gave up 6 bases, with 11 bases separating them. The germline V gene encodes CDR1 SEHNR and CDR2 FQNEAQ (reference sequence). The CDR3 is CASSHDSSNSPLHF. The CDR3 nucleotides are TGTGCCAGCAGCCACGACAGTAGTAATTCACCCCTCCACTTT.